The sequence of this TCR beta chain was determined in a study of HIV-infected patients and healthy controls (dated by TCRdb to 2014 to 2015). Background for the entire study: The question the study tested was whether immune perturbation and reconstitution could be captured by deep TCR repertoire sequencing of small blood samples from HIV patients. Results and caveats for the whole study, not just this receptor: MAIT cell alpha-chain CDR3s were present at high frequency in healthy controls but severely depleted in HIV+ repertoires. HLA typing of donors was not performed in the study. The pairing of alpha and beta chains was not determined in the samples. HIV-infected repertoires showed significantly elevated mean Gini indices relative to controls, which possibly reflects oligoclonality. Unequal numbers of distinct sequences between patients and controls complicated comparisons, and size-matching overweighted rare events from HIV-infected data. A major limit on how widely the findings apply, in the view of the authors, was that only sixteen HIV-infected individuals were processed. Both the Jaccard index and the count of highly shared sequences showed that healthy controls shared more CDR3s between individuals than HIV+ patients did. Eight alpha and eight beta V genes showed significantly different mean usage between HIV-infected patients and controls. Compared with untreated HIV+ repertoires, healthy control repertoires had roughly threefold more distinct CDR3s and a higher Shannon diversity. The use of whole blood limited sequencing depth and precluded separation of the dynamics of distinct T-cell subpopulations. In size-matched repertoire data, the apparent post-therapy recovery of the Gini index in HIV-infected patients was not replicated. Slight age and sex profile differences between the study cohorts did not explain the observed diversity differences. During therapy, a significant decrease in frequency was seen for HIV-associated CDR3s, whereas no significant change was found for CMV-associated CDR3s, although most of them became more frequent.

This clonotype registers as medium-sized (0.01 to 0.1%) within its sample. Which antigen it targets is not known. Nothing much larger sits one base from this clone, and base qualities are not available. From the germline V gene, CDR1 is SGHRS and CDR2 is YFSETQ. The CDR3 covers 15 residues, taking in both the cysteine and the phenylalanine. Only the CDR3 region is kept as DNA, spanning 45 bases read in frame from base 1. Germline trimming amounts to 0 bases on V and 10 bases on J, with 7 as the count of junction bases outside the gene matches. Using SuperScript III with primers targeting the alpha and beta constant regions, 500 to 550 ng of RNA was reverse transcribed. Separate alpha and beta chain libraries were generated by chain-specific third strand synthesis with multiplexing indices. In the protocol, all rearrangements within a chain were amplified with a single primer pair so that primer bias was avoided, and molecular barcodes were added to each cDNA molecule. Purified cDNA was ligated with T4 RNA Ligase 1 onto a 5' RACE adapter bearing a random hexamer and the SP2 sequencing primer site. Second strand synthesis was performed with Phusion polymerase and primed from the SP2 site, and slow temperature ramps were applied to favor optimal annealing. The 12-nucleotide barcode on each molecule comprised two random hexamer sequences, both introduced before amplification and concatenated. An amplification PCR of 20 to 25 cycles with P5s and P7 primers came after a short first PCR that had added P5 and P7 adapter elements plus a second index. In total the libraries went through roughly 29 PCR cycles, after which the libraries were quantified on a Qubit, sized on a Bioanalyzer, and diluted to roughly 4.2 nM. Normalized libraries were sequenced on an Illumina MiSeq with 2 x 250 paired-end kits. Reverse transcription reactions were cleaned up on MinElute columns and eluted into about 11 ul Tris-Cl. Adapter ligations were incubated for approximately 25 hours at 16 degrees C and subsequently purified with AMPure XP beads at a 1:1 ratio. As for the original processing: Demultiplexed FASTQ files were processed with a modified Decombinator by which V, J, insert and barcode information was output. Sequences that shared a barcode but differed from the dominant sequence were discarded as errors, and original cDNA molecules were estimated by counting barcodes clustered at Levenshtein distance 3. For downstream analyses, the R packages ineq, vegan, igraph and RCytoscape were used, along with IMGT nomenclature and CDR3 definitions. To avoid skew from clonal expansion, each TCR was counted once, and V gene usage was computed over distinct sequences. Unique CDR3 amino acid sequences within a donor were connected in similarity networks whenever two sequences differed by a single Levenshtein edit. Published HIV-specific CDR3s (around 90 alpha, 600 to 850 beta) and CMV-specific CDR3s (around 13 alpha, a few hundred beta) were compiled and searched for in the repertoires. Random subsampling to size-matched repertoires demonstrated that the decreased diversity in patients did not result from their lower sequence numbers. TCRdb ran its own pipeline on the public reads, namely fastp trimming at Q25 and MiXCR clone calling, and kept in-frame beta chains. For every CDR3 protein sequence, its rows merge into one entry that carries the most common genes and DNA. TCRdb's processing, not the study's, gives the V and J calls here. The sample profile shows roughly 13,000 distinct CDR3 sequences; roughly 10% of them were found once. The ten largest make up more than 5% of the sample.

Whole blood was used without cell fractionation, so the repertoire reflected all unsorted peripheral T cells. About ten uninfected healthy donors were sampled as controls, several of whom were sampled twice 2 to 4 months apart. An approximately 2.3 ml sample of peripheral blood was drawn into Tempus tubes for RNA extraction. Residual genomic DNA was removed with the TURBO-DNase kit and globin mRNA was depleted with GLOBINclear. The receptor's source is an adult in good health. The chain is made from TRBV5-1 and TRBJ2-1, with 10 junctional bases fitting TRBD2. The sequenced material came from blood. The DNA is TGCGCCAGCAGCTTGGGGCTAGCGGGAGCAAAAGAGCAGTTCTTC. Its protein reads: CASSLGLAGAKEQFF.